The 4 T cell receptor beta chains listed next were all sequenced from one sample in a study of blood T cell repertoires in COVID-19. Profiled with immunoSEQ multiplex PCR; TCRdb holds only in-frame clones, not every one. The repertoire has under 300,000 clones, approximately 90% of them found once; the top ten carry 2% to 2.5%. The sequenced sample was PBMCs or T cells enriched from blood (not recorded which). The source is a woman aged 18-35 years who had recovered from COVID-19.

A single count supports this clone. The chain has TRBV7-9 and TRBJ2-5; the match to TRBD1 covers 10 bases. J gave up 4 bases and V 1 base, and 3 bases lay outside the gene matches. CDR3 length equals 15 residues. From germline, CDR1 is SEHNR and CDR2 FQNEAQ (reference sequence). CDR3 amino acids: CASSLGQGAGETQYF. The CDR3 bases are TGTGCCAGCAGCTTAGGACAGGGGGCGGGAGAGACCCAGTACTTC. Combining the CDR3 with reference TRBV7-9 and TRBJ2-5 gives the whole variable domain DTGVSQNPRHKITKRGQNVTFRCDPISEHNRLYWYRQTLGQGPEFLTYFQNEAQLEKSRLLSDRFSAERPKGSFSTLEIQRTEQGDSAMYLCASSLGQGAGETQYFGPGTRLLVL.

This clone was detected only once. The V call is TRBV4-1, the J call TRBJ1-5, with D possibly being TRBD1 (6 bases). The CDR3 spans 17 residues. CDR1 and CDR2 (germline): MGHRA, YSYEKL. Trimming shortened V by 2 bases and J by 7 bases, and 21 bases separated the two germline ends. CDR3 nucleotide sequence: TGCGCCAGCAGCCAAACGTCGGGGGGGCGCGTCAACCAGCCCCAGCATTTT. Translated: CASSQTSGGRVNQPQHF.

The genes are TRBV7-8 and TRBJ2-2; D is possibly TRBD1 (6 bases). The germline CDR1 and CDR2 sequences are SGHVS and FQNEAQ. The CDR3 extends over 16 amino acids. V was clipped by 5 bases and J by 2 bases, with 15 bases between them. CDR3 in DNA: TGTGCCAGCAGCCCCCGGGACAACGTCAACACCGGGGAGCTGTTTTTT. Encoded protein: CASSPRDNVNTGELFF.

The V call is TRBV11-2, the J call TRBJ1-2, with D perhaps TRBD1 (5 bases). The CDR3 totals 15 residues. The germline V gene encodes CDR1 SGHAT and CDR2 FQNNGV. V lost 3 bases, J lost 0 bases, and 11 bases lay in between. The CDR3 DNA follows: TGTGCCAGCAGCTTGATGACAGCATCTAACTATGGCTACACCTTC. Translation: CASSLMTASNYGYTF.